This T cell receptor (beta chain) was recorded in a study of cytomegalovirus exposure and HLA in healthy donors. Regarding the study as a whole: Some V segments, TRBV6-2 and TRBV6-3 among them, were indistinguishable and were therefore excluded. A later analysis reportedly found fewer N-insertions in an Asian-associated ancestry cluster than the approximately 660-donor mean.

The donors were healthy bone marrow donors. Primers for the PCR totalled 60 Vbeta and 13 Jbeta. TCRdb's table, derived via immunoSEQ multiplex PCR, lists solely in-frame clones and lacks some. The sample includes about 150,000 clones, 75% seen only once; the top ten take over 9%. Remarks on this clone: Its antigen is unidentified.

J was trimmed by 1 base and V by 3 bases; bases with no gene match: 6. This CDR3 region has 16 residues. From germline, CDR1 is SGHNT and CDR2 YYREEE (reference sequence). The chain is built from TRBV5-4 and TRBJ2-3, with 9 nucleotides matching TRBD2. The clonotype comes from a man between 18 and 35 years old in good health and CMV-seropositive. Sequencing was done on a sample of PBMCs. For the CDR3, the DNA is TGTGCCAGCAGCTCTCTTAGCGGGAGTCGCACAGATACGCAGTATTTT. This codes for CASSSLSGSRTDTQYF. The complete variable domain, with remaining parts taken from reference TRBV5-4 and TRBJ2-3, reads ETGVTQSPTHLIKTRGQQVTLRCSSQSGHNTVSWYQQALGQGPQFIFQYYREEENGRGNFPPRFSGLQFPNYSSELNVNALELDDSALYLCASSSLSGSRTDTQYFGPGTRLTVL.